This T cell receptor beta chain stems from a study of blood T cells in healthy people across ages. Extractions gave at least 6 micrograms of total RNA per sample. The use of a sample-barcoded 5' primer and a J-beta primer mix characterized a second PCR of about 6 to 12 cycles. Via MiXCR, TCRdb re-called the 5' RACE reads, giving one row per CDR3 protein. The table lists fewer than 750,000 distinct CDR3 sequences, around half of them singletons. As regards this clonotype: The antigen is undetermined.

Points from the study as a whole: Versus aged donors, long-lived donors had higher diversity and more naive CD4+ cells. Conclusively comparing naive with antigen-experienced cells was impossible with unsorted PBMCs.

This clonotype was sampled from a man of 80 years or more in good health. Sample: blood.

The DNA of the CDR3 is TGTGCTAGTGGTTTGCCCACAGGGGAGGATGAGCAGTTCTTC. This encodes CASGLPTGEDEQFF. The rearrangement joins TRBV12-5 to TRBJ2-1; a possible D gene is TRBD1 (7 bases). V lost 2 bases and J 8 bases, leaving 13 bases between the germline ends. Germline values: CDR1 LGHNT, CDR2 FRNRAP. CDR3 length: 14 amino acids.